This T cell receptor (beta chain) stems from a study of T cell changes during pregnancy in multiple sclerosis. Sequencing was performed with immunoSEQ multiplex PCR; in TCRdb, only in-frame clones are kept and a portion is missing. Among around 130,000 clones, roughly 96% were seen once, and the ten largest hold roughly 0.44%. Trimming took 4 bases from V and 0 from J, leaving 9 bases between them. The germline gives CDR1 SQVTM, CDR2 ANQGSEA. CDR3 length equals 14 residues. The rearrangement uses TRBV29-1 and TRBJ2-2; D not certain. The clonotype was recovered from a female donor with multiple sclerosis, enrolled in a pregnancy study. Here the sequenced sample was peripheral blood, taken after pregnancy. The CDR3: CSVGIVPNTGELFF. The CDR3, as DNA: TGCAGCGTTGGAATAGTTCCGAACACCGGGGAGCTGTTTTTT.